Given below is one T cell receptor (beta chain) in context. The data stem from a study of blood T cell repertoires in COVID-19. Study information: Some COVID-19 samples were acute and others convalescent; all came from the United States, Italy and Spain. T cells, B-cell-depleted T cells, or PBMCs provided the cDNA or gDNA that served as material.

The method was immunoSEQ multiplex PCR; TCRdb's version includes in-frame clones alone and lacks a portion of them. The sample shows 90,000 to 100,000 clones, roughly 86% of them seen only once. This receptor was identified in a man aged 45-60 years with acute or convalescent COVID-19. Source material: peripheral blood.

The CDR3 loop is CASGGYSGSANEQFF. CDR3 sequence (DNA): TGTGCTAGTGGTGGATATAGCGGGAGTGCAAATGAGCAGTTCTTC. The gene calls are TRBV12-5 and TRBJ2-1; 9 positions agree with TRBD2. Germline lookup yields CDR1 LGHNT and CDR2 FRNRAP. CDR3 length: 15 amino acids. V trimming: 5 bases; J trimming: 7 bases; junction bases outside the gene matches: 9.